This T cell receptor beta chain was retrieved from a study of T cells in Graves' hyperthyroidism and ophthalmopathy. RNA transcripts provided the source from which TCR beta CDR3 regions were amplified. In the first-round RT-PCR of the TCR CDR3, the HTBI primer set was used. TCRdb fed the multiplex PCR reads into MiXCR, producing one record per CDR3 protein. The table includes 750,000 to 950,000 distinct CDR3 sequences, 38% detected once. J gave up 6 bases and V 8 bases, and 9 bases lay outside the gene matches. The CDR3 loop spans 15 amino acids. The germline V gene has CDR1 WSHSY and CDR2 SAAADI. Diagnostic decisions used clinical symptoms, serum thyroxine and TRAb, thyroid ultrasound and orbital computed tomography.

The sample was blood. The source of this sequence is a man aged 18 to 30 with Graves' hyperthyroidism. The chain links TRBV10-2 to TRBJ2-3; 12 bases line up with TRBD2. This chain's CDR3 is CASVQTSGGGDTQYF. CDR3 nucleotides: TGCGCCAGCGTCCAGACTAGCGGGGGTGGGGATACGCAGTATTTT.